In this sample, the clone carrying this TCR beta chain turned up many times. The team produced cDNA through 5'RACE using 10-nucleotide random UMIs. TCRdb ran MiXCR on the 5' RACE reads and lists one entry per CDR3 protein. The sample has about 21,000 distinct CDR3 sequences; roughly 17% are singletons. This sample stems from a study of neurological immune-mediated disorders. The V gene end was trimmed by 3 bases and the J gene end by 2 bases; junction bases not matched to a gene: 5. This CDR3 has 16 amino acids. Germline values: CDR1 ENHRY, CDR2 SYGVKD. Input was over 800,000 sorted T cells, either CD4+ or CD8+.

The genes are TRBV10-3 and TRBJ1-3, with 9 bases identical to TRBD1. This TCR came from a woman younger than 30 with multiple sclerosis. The sequencing input was CD8+ T cells from blood. The CDR3 sequence: CAISETGTGTGNTIYF. CDR3 DNA: TGTGCCATCAGTGAAACCGGGACAGGGACTGGAAACACCATATATTTT.